Listed below are T cell receptor beta chains from one sample, sequenced in a study of OX40 agonist ivuxolimab in advanced cancers. Only in-frame clones appear in the TCRdb table, and some are missing; sequencing was by immunoSEQ multiplex PCR. The sample holds 65,000 to 95,000 clones, 80% to 90% seen once. This specimen consisted of CD4+ or CD8+ T cells sorted from blood, obtained in a trial of the OX40 agonist ivuxolimab. These receptors were taken from an adult with an advanced solid tumor such as melanoma, head and neck, liver or kidney cancer. CDR3s include the opening cysteine and the closing phenylalanine or tryptophan. D genes are given only for firm matches. Clone size is stated in some rows and not others, as once, few, many or a class when expanded.

J: TRBJ1-5; D: -; size: -; V: TRBV4-3; CDR3: CASSQEFHPAPSNQPQHF; DNA: TGCGCCAGCAGCCAAGAATTCCATCCAGCCCCAAGCAATCAGCCCCAGCATTTT
J: TRBJ2-7; D: -; size: -; V: TRBV9; CDR3: CASSARDFSYEQYF; DNA: TGTGCCAGCAGCGCACGGGACTTCTCCTACGAGCAGTACTTC
J: TRBJ2-4; D: -; size: -; V: TRBV30; CDR3: CAWRDVRDIKNIQYF; DNA: TGTGCCTGGAGAGACGTCCGGGACATAAAAAACATTCAGTACTTC
J: TRBJ2-2; D: -; size: -; V: TRBV6-1; CDR3: CASNLAGGDTGELFF; DNA: TGTGCCAGCAACTTGGCAGGGGGGGACACCGGGGAGCTGTTTTTT
J: TRBJ2-1; D: -; size: -; V: TRBV5-6; CDR3: CASSLYNEQFF; DNA: TGTGCCAGCTCCCTCTACAATGAGCAGTTCTTC
J: TRBJ1-2; D: -; size: -; V: TRBV4-2; CDR3: CASSQVKDSAYGYTF; DNA: TGTGCCAGCAGCCAAGTTAAGGACAGTGCTTATGGCTACACCTTC
J: TRBJ2-7; D: TRBD1; size: -; V: TRBV15; CDR3: CATSGGWNEQYF; DNA: TGTGCCACCTCAGGGGGCTGGAACGAGCAGTACTTC
J: TRBJ1-4; D: -; size: -; V: TRBV5-4; CDR3: CASSSPPGEKLFF; DNA: TGTGCCAGCAGCTCCCCTCCGGGGGAAAAACTGTTTTTT
J: TRBJ2-7; D: -; size: -; V: TRBV2; CDR3: CASSETGHEQYF; DNA: TGTGCCAGCAGTGAAACAGGGCACGAGCAGTACTTC
J: TRBJ1-2; D: TRBD1; size: -; V: TRBV28; CDR3: CASSTGGSGYGYTF; DNA: TGTGCCAGTTCCACAGGGGGCTCGGGGTATGGCTACACCTTC
J: TRBJ2-1; D: -; size: once; V: TRBV30; CDR3: CAWREEGPRFYEQFF; DNA: TGTGCCTGGAGAGAAGAGGGACCAAGATTTTATGAGCAGTTCTTC
J: TRBJ1-3; D: -; size: -; V: TRBV9; CDR3: CASSVGGVRPTSGNTIYF; DNA: TGTGCCAGCAGCGTAGGGGGGGTCCGGCCAACCTCTGGAAACACCATATATTTT
J: TRBJ2-3; D: -; size: -; V: TRBV19; CDR3: CASSIVGGSTDTQYF; DNA: TGTGCCAGTAGTATAGTCGGTGGGAGCACAGATACGCAGTATTTT
J: TRBJ1-1; D: -; size: -; V: TRBV7-9; CDR3: CASSPPPGMNTEAFF; DNA: TGTGCCAGCAGCCCCCCGCCGGGGATGAACACTGAAGCTTTCTTT
J: TRBJ2-2; D: TRBD1; size: few; V: TRBV6-4; CDR3: CAGPGQGSTGELFF; DNA: TGTGCCGGGCCGGGACAGGGGTCCACCGGGGAGCTGTTTTTT